This is a list of T cell receptor beta chains from one sample in a study of CXCR3-negative and CXCR3-positive naive CD8 T cells. TCRdb re-called the 5' RACE reads and shows each CDR3 protein once, DNA omitted. This sample's table reports around 65,000 distinct CDR3 sequences. Specimen: naive CXCR3+ CD8+ T cells from blood. The receptors originated from a human donor in good health. Some clones in this sample may be carry-over from other donors' samples. Both conserved end residues are part of each CDR3. Fields, in order: J gene, V gene, CDR3 protein.

TRBJ2-5 TRBV18 CASSPPVPGTDYQETQYF
TRBJ2-1 TRBV20-1 CSAPETGGDDEQFF
TRBJ2-3 TRBV14 CASSNRGFSTDTQYF
TRBJ2-3 TRBV12-3/TRBV12-4 CASSLFLLTPNLDTQYF
TRBJ2-7 TRBV29-1 CSVEDRDREGYEQYF
TRBJ2-3 TRBV29-1 CSVDRETGGTLYFTDTQYF
TRBJ2-2 TRBV6-5 CASSSPEATGELFF
TRBJ2-5 TRBV11-2 CASSLDRGPAQTQYF
TRBJ2-7 TRBV10-3 CAFSDPETQSVEQYF
TRBJ2-3 TRBV7-2 CASSLVGGAADTQYF
TRBJ2-1 TRBV5-6 CASRMQGAEQFF
TRBJ2-1 TRBV4-3 CASSQEGLSYNEQFF
TRBJ2-2 TRBV29-1 CSALGGAYTGELFF
TRBJ2-7 TRBV5-1 CASSFGYGRAYEQYF
TRBJ2-3 TRBV6-6 CASSYESTASGGDTQYF